The clone carrying this T cell receptor (beta chain) has a handful of counts. Antigen specificity is unknown. TCRdb re-derived calls from the 5' RACE reads in MiXCR, one entry per CDR3 protein. The sample consists of 450,000 to 600,000 distinct CDR3 sequences, 17% of them appearing once. The germline V gene has CDR1 DFQATT and CDR2 SNEGSKA (reference sequence). The CDR3 is 12 residues long. Trimming left V 3 bases short and J 5 bases short, with 11 bases between. This sample stems from a study of T cells after yellow fever vaccination. Study context: Fractions containing few cells were prepared with SMART-Seq v4 Ultra Low Input. Overall study findings and caveats: Re-detected after boosting: most primary clones, 96% of CD4 and about 90% of CD8. The secondary response was weaker but peaked faster, day 5 versus 15. FACS-sorted repertoires might harbor abundant contaminating clonotypes from the bulk population.

Sequenced here: PBMCs, sampled more than 4 days after the first yellow fever vaccination. The origin of this receptor is a man aged 18 to 30 who received the YFV17D yellow fever vaccine. This chain links TRBV20-1 with TRBJ2-7, with D possibly being TRBD2 (7 bases). This chain's CDR3 is CSARRGGDEQYF. The CDR3 nucleotides are TGCAGTGCTAGGAGGGGGGGCGACGAGCAGTACTTC.